This T cell receptor (beta chain) was sequenced for a study of T cell changes during pregnancy in multiple sclerosis. V lost 3 bases to trimming and J lost 7 bases, with 10 bases between them. Germline CDR1 GTSNPN, CDR2 SVGIG (reference sequence). The CDR3 has 13 residues. Produced via immunoSEQ multiplex PCR; TCRdb's table is partial and in-frame only. The sample consists of some 55,000 clones, around nine tenths of them appearing once. The chain employs TRBV30 and TRBJ1-6, with D perhaps matching TRBD1 (6 bases). This TCR derives from a human donor whose cells served as feeder cells for cultures in a pregnancy study. The sample was peripheral blood from another person, used as feeder cells. The DNA of the CDR3 is TGTGCCTGGAGCCCCGACAGGAATTCACCCCTCCACTTT. Encoded protein: CAWSPDRNSPLHF.